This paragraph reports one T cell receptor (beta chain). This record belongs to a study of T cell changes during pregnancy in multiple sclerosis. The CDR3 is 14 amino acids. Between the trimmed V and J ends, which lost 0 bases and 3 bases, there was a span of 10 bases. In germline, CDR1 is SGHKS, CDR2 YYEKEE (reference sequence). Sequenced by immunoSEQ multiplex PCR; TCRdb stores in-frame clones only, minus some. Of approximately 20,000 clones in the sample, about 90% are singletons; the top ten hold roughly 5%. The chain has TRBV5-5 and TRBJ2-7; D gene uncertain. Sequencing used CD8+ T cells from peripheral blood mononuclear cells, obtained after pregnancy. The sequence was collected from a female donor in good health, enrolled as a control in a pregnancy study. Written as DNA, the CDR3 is TGTGCCAGCAGCTTGGCTGTAGCTGACTACGAGCAGTACTTC. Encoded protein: CASSLAVADYEQYF.